This TCR beta chain was found in a study of blood T cells in healthy people across ages (dated by TCRdb to about 2015). The study in broad terms: In model experiments, template switching captured about one uniquely barcoded TCR beta cDNA molecule for every two T cells. The study analyzed two additional independent replicas of 1 million unique cDNA reads from the same blood draw for two donors, one aged 18 to 29 and one aged 80 or older. The donors were divided into four age groups: young (average around 16 years), middle-aged (about 40), aged (about 56) and long-lived (roughly 88). Age-related changes in TCR beta repertoire diversity were measured in the study by deep sequencing normalized with unique cDNA molecular identifiers. Results and caveats for the whole study, not just this receptor: Bulk unsorted PBMC profiling prevented conclusive comparison of naive and antigen-experienced compartments. Because the CMV infection status of the donors was unknown, age-related changes in expanded clonotypes may potentially have been confounded. As age increased, observed TCR beta diversity per million T cells dropped in a roughly linear way, and a significant reduction was already evident by age 40. Estimates of total diversity based on one million sequenced T cells were considered lower bounds and underestimates. Observed TCR beta diversity correlated strongly with the percentage of naive T cells measured by flow cytometry. Compared with the aged group, more naive CD4+ T cells, fewer expanded clones and increased TCR diversity were shown by the long-lived group, suggesting age selection.

The donors were 40 or so Caucasian individuals from Russia, aged 6 to 90 years, who were systemically healthy. Ten milliliters of peripheral blood were drawn from each donor into EDTA-treated Vacutainer tubes. Ficoll-Paque density-gradient centrifugation was used to isolate PBMCs, with at least 6 million obtained per sample. Total RNA was extracted from PBMCs with Trizol reagent, with at least 5.5 micrograms obtained per sample. The percentages of naive CD45RAhigh/CD27high T cells were determined by flow cytometry on a PBMC aliquot from every donor. The library relied on 5' RACE. Instrument used: Illumina HiSeq 2500. A second PCR of roughly 7 to 11 cycles was performed with a sample-barcoded 5' primer and a J-beta primer mix. Each TCR beta cDNA molecule received a unique molecular identifier from a template-switch 5' adaptor carrying 12 random nucleotides. At least 3 million CDR3-containing paired-end reads were obtained from each sample. The Mint cDNA synthesis kit, primed by a TRBC-specific oligonucleotide, was used to synthesize first-strand cDNA from all RNA. Following uracil-DNA glycosylase treatment, all cDNA underwent a first 18-cycle PCR with the universal primers M1SS and BC2_uni_R. On the authors' methods: For normalization, 1 million high-quality reads were randomly selected from each sample, with every read carrying a distinct molecular identifier. Reads with shared molecular identifiers were discarded instead of being binned into consensus sequences. CDR3 identification, clonotype clustering and error correction used MiTCR with a Q25 quality threshold and the strictest error-elimination algorithm. A nonparametric unseen species model with Euler transformation was used to estimate lower-bound total TCR beta diversity. TCRdb reran the public reads through fastp at Q25 and MiXCR, keeping productive beta chains. Rows merge per CDR3 protein into single entries with the most common DNA and genes. The V and J calls were not made by the authors but by TCRdb's processing. The sample table contains around 800,000 distinct CDR3 sequences; only one count was recorded for about 26% of them. 3% of the sample is taken by the ten largest.

Concerning this clonotype itself: Its antigen is still unknown. No qualities accompany the bases; no much larger clone lies one base away.

The CDR3, cysteine through phenylalanine, is 16 amino acids long. This entry keeps only the CDR3 DNA: 48 bases, framed from base 1. Deletion took 0 bases off V and 0 bases off J, with a span of 11 bases between the germline ends. CDR1 SGHRS and CDR2 YFSETQ are derived from the germline V gene. These data were also filed under a second study, of T cells of mothers and their children. The second study's authors report: Donors were nine systemically healthy Caucasian individuals: three mothers and their six children. cDNA synthesis consumed the entire amount of extracted RNA, loaded at around 1.5 ug RNA in each 15 ul reaction. In the second PCR, the M1S primer added sample barcodes and 2-4 random nucleotides. Over 8 million TCR beta CDR3 reads were obtained for each mother, and 2.5 million to 3 million reads were obtained for each child. In both related and unrelated pairs, thymic selection shapes the output of TCR recombination in a similar way, with inherited differences having only a minor effect. Normalized repertoire overlap in related mother-child pairs was always slightly higher than in unrelated mother-child pairs, but the difference was never significant. No persistent microchimeric T cell clones were detected, at a sensitivity of roughly 99 clones per million clonotypes. To look for features that set related mother-child pairs apart from unrelated individuals, the researchers ran deep NGS to compare the TCR beta repertoires of mothers and children. Mothers averaged approximately 40 +/- 4 years of age and children averaged 11 +/- 4 years. Libraries were sequenced on Illumina HiSeq 2000 with 100+100 nt paired-end reads after adapter ligation with NEBNext reagents. Mother and child libraries were prepared a month apart and sequenced in separate runs to prevent cross-contamination. For each donor, somewhere between roughly 450,000 and 2,000,000 distinct TCR beta clonotypes were identified. Naive TCR beta clonotypes were estimated from low-frequency clonotypes matched to each donor's FACS-determined naive share, without sorting.

Material: blood. The sequence came from a boy younger than 18 in good health. The chain links TRBV5-1 with TRBJ2-3; the best D guess is TRBD2, with 5 bases matching. CDR3 loop: CASSLERGSSTDTQYF. In nucleotide form, the sequence is TGCGCCAGCAGCTTGGAACGGGGTAGTAGCACAGATACGCAGTATTTT.